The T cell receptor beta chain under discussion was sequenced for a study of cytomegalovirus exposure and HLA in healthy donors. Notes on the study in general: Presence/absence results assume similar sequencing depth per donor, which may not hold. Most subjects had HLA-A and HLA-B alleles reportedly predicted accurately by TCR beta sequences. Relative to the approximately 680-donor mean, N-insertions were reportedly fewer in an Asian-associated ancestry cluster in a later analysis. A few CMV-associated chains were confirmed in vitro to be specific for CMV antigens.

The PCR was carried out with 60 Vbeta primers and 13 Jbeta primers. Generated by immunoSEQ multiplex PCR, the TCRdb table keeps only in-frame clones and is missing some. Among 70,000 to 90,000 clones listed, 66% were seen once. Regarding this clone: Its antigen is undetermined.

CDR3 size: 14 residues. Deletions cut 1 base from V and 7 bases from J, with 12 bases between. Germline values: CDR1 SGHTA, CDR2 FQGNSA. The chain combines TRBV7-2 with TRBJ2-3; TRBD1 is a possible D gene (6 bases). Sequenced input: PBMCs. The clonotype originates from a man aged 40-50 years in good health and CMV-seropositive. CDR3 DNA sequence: TGTGCCAGCAGCTTAGGGGGGCCGACCAATACGCAGTATTTT. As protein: CASSLGGPTNTQYF.